A single sample is the source of the 19 T cell receptor beta chains below, sequenced in a study of OX40 agonist ivuxolimab in advanced cancers. Library generation was performed with the immunoSEQ multiplex PCR assay. What TCRdb holds here is the immuneACCESS table cut down to in-frame rearrangements. Part of the clones is not present; checked against another copy, under half of the missing clones reflect an unresolved V gene, and the others are unexplained. Recorded for this sample are 22,000 or so clones; roughly 78% of them occurred a single time. Together, the top ten hold about a sixth of the sample. Material: CD4+ or CD8+ T cells sorted from blood, obtained in a trial of the OX40 agonist ivuxolimab. The source is an adult with an advanced solid tumor such as melanoma, head and neck, liver or kidney cancer.

The sample holds one count of this clone. This CDR3 is CASSPPYRGDGYTF. Here the CDR3 DNA reads TGTGCCAGCTCACCACCGTATCGGGGGGATGGCTACACCTTC. This chain connects TRBV18 to TRBJ1-2; possibly TRBD1 for D (5 bases). The CDR3 extends over 14 amino acids. Trimming cost V 0 bases and J 6 bases, with 11 bases left between them. Germline loops: CDR1 KGHSH, CDR2 LQKENI.

The rearrangement links TRBV6-1 to TRBJ1-1, with 9 bases aligning to TRBD1. The V gene end was trimmed by 8 bases and the J gene end by 5 bases; junction bases not matched to a gene: 6. This CDR3 has 13 residues. In germline, CDR1 is MNHNS, CDR2 SASEGT. CDR3 bases: TGTGCCAGCGATACAGGGGGCGTTACTGAAGCTTTCTTT. Translated: CASDTGGVTEAFF.

V and J are TRBV7-3 and TRBJ2-7; D is unclear. The CDR3 is 17 amino acids. Germline V gene data show CDR1 as SGHTA and CDR2 as FQGTGA. V dropped 4 bases and J dropped 0 bases, with 19 bases sitting between them. The CDR3 here is CASSSHAPDGSSYEQYF. The CDR3 nucleotides read TGTGCCAGCAGCTCCCACGCCCCAGACGGTAGCTCCTACGAGCAGTACTTC.

The rearrangement uses TRBV19 and TRBJ2-3; 7 nucleotides agree with TRBD1. V lost 5 bases and J lost 3; bases outside the gene matches: 5. The CDR3 is 14 amino acids. The germline gives CDR1 LNHDA, CDR2 SQIVND (reference sequence). The CDR3 coding sequence is TGTGCCAGTAGTCCATCAGGGGGTACAGATACGCAGTATTTT. Translation: CASSPSGGTDTQYF.

The V gene is TRBV4-1, the J gene TRBJ2-5; TRBD1 matches at 8 bases. Germline V gene lookup returns CDR1 MGHRA and CDR2 YSYEKL. The CDR3 covers 15 residues. V was pared by 2 bases and J by 8 bases, with 10 bases of the junction left unmatched. In DNA, the CDR3 is TGCGCCAGCAGCCAACCTGGACAGGGACAGAGAACCCAGTACTTC. It codes for CASSQPGQGQRTQYF.

The J gene is TRBJ2-2, the V gene TRBV5-1, with D tentatively TRBD1 (6 bases). The CDR3 has 12 amino acids. Germline values: CDR1 SGHRS, CDR2 YFSETQ. V was trimmed by 3 bases and J by 7 bases, leaving 7 bases between them. The CDR3 sequence: CASSWDIGELFF. CDR3 sequence (DNA): TGCGCCAGCAGCTGGGACATCGGGGAGCTGTTTTTT.

The J gene is TRBJ2-1, the V gene TRBV4-2, with TRBD2 as a possible D gene (5 bases). Germline V gene data show CDR1 as LGHNA and CDR2 as YNFKEQ. V was trimmed by 6 bases and J by 0 bases, leaving 12 bases between them. The CDR3 loop spans 15 amino acids. The CDR3 here is CASSLGISSYNEQFF. DNA for the CDR3: TGTGCCAGCAGTCTCGGGATAAGCTCCTACAATGAGCAGTTCTTC.

This clone has more than one count but fewer than ten. V gene TRBV19 combines with J gene TRBJ1-6; maybe TRBD1 (6 bases). The germline gives CDR1 LNHDA, CDR2 SQIVND (reference sequence). Deletions cut 3 bases from V and 6 bases from J, with 18 bases between. The CDR3 spans 17 residues. The CDR3 sequence: CASSMGGSDRPNSPLHF. For the CDR3, the DNA is TGTGCCAGTAGTATGGGTGGGTCGGACAGACCTAATTCACCCCTCCACTTT. The whole variable domain, filled in from reference TRBV19 and TRBJ1-6, reads DGGITQSPKYLFRKEGQNVTLSCEQNLNHDAMYWYRQDPGQGLRLIYYSQIVNDFQKGDIAEGYSVSREKKESFPLTVTSAQKNPTAFYLCASSMGGSDRPNSPLHFGNGTRLTVT.

V is TRBV30 and J is TRBJ2-2; 12 bases are shared with TRBD2. The CDR3 loop spans 17 amino acids. After removal of 0 bases from V and 4 bases from J, the junction contained 6 bases not matched to a gene. Germline values: CDR1 GTSNPN, CDR2 SVGIG (reference sequence). CDR3 loop: CAWSVASGGAATGELFF. In DNA form, the CDR3 reads TGTGCCTGGAGTGTAGCTAGCGGGGGGGCCGCCACCGGGGAGCTGTTTTTT.

The sample holds a few counts of this clone. V gene TRBV28 combines with J gene TRBJ2-3, with no clear D. The CDR3 is made up of 13 amino acids. Looked up from germline, CDR1 is MDHEN and CDR2 is SYDVKM. Trimming stripped 3 bases from V and 0 bases from J, with 4 bases between. CDR3 sequence: CASSFRSTDTQYF. The CDR3 DNA follows: TGTGCCAGCAGTTTTCGGAGCACAGATACGCAGTATTTT.

The rearrangement uses TRBV7-2 and TRBJ1-1; 10 bases map to TRBD1. The CDR3 has 16 residues. Germline V lookup: CDR1 SGHTA, CDR2 FQGNSA. J lost 4 bases, V lost 2 bases, and 7 bases had no gene match. DNA of the CDR3: TGTGCCAGCAGCTTAAATCCGGGACAGGGGACCACTGAAGCTTTCTTT. Its protein is CASSLNPGQGTTEAFF.

This clone turned up a few times. The V gene is TRBV18, the J gene TRBJ2-7; D remains unclear. Germline lookup yields CDR1 KGHSH and CDR2 LQKENI. This CDR3 spans 12 amino acids. Trimming left V 4 bases short and J 4 bases short, with 8 bases between. CDR3 DNA: TGTGCCAGCTCACTGGAACGGTACGAGCAGTACTTC. Its protein product is CASSLERYEQYF.

The V and J genes are TRBV27 and TRBJ2-7; D possibly corresponds to TRBD2 (6 bases). The CDR3 sequence is 14 residues long. Germline V gene lookup returns CDR1 MNHEY and CDR2 SMNVEV (reference sequence). The V end was cut by 3 bases, the J end by 0 bases, with 9 bases between. Here the CDR3 reads CASSFSGPSYEQYF. The CDR3 coding sequence is TGTGCCAGCAGTTTTAGCGGACCCTCCTACGAGCAGTACTTC.

This clone was detected once. V is TRBV14 and J is TRBJ2-2; possible D gene TRBD2, 6 bases. Trimming removed 7 bases at V and 6 bases at J, with 12 bases between. This CDR3 comprises 13 residues. The germline gives CDR1 SGHDN, CDR2 FVKESK. Here the CDR3 reads CASTAGTPGELFF. In DNA, the CDR3 is TGTGCCAGCACTGCGGGGACCCCCGGGGAGCTGTTTTTT.

The chain's CDR3 is CASSSIDTQETQYF. For the CDR3, the DNA is TGTGCCAGCAGCTCGATCGACACCCAAGAGACCCAGTACTTC. The chain recombines TRBV5-4 with TRBJ2-5; D call uncertain. The V end lost 3 bases, the J end lost 1 base, and 10 bases lay between the germline ends. The CDR3 loop spans 14 amino acids. Germline lookup yields CDR1 SGHNT and CDR2 YYREEE (reference sequence).

The V gene is TRBV7-2, the J gene TRBJ2-7, with D possibly being TRBD1 or TRBD2 (5 bases each). Trimming removed 6 bases at V and 0 bases at J, with 6 bases between. There are 12 residues in the CDR3. Germline assignment: CDR1 SGHTA and CDR2 FQGNSA. CDR3 sequence (DNA): TGTGCCAGCAGGGGGGACTCCTACGAGCAGTACTTC. Translation: CASRGDSYEQYF.

The V call is TRBV28, the J call TRBJ1-5; possibly TRBD1 for D (6 bases). V lost 2 bases and J lost 5, with 7 bases in between. Germline values: CDR1 MDHEN, CDR2 SYDVKM. CDR3 length: 13 residues. CDR3: CASSLPGDQPQHF. CDR3 in DNA: TGTGCCAGCAGTTTACCAGGGGATCAGCCCCAGCATTTT.

The chain employs TRBV7-2 and TRBJ1-1; the match to TRBD1 covers 9 bases. The germline CDR1 and CDR2 sequences are SGHTA and FQGNSA. J lost 10 bases, V lost 5 bases, and 14 bases had no gene match. This CDR3 comprises 15 residues. The CDR3 protein is CASSPDPNRGRVAFF. For the CDR3, the DNA is TGTGCCAGCAGCCCGGACCCAAACAGGGGGCGCGTAGCTTTCTTT.

The chain has TRBV6-5 and TRBJ2-5; 10 bases are shared with TRBD1. The DNA end is a closer match to TRBJ2-7, so the J assignment may be wrong. The CDR3 has 15 amino acids. Germline-derived CDR1 and CDR2 are MNHEY and SVGAGI. Here the CDR3 DNA reads TGTGCCAGCAGTTACATGACAGGGGGCCCCCACGAGCAGTACTTC. Encoded protein: CASSYMTGGPHEQYF.